Below are 13 T cell receptor beta chains sequenced from a single sample in a study of T cell repertoires in cytomegalovirus infection. TCRdb analysed the reads with MiXCR anew, one entry per CDR3 protein. The sample records about 450,000 distinct CDR3 sequences, about 33% being singletons. Sequenced input: PBMCs. These receptors all come from a human donor in good health (CMV status not recorded). Some clones in this sample may be carry-over from other donors' samples.

This clonotype was picked up a small number of times. The chain joins TRBV5-4 to TRBJ2-7; TRBD2 aligns across 9 bases. This CDR3 has 17 residues. Trimming took 0 bases from V and 1 from J; bases not matched to a gene: 8. Germline CDR1 SGHNT, CDR2 YYREEE (reference sequence). CDR3 residues: CASSLDGGGAPSYEQYF. DNA for the CDR3: TGTGCCAGCAGCTTGGATGGCGGGGGGGCCCCGTCCTACGAGCAGTACTTC.

This chain joins TRBV19 and TRBJ1-1, with D perhaps matching TRBD1 (5 bases). Between the trimmed V and J ends, which lost 6 bases and 0 bases, there was a span of 11 bases. The V gene's germline CDR1 is LNHDA and CDR2 SQIVND (reference sequence). The CDR3 has 14 amino acids. The CDR3: CASSPGRLNTEAFF. CDR3 in DNA: TGTGCCAGTAGCCCGGGACGGCTGAACACTGAAGCTTTCTTT.

This clonotype was detected a few times. The chain couples TRBV20-1 to TRBJ1-6; no definite D call. The V and J ends lost 0 bases and 11 bases respectively, with 14 bases between them. The CDR3 has 14 residues. Germline lookup yields CDR1 DFQATT and CDR2 SNEGSKA (reference sequence). The CDR3 DNA is TGCAGTGCTAGAGATCGAGGAGCAGGCCCACCCCTCCACTTT. Translating gives CSARDRGAGPPLHF.

This clonotype was observed a handful of times. The rearrangement links TRBV7-6 to TRBJ2-7, with TRBD1 identical over 7 bases. CDR1 is SGHVS, CDR2 FNYEAQ, per germline. Germline trimming cut 1 base from V and 5 bases from J; bases unmatched to any gene: 5. This CDR3 is built from 14 residues. In nucleotides, the CDR3 is TGTGCCAGCAGCTTAGGTAACAGGGGCGACGAGCAGTACTTC. It encodes CASSLGNRGDEQYF.

The chain is built from TRBV7-6 and TRBJ2-7, with D perhaps matching TRBD2 (5 bases). CDR1 is SGHVS and CDR2 is FNYEAQ in the germline V gene. Trimming shortened V by 5 bases and J by 3 bases, and 11 bases separated the two germline ends. The CDR3 has 13 amino acids. The CDR3 sequence: CASSPSGGYEQYF. DNA for the CDR3: TGTGCCAGCAGCCCCTCCGGAGGCTACGAGCAGTACTTC. The whole variable domain, remainder taken from reference TRBV7-6 and TRBJ2-7, is GAGVSQSPRYKVTKRGQDVALRCDPISGHVSLYWYRQALGQGPEFLTYFNYEAQQDKSGLPNDRFSAERPEGSISTLTIQRTEQRDSAMYRCASSPSGGYEQYFGPGTRLTVT.

This clonotype showed up just a few times. The chain couples TRBV5-1 to TRBJ2-5; 12 bases map to TRBD2. There are 17 residues in the CDR3. The V gene end was trimmed by 2 bases and the J gene end by 2 bases; junction bases not matched to a gene: 7. Germline V lookup: CDR1 SGHRS, CDR2 YFSETQ. CDR3 sequence (DNA): TGCGCCAGCAGCTTTGCTAGCGGGGGGGGGAGACAAGAGACCCAGTACTTC. This sequence encodes CASSFASGGGRQETQYF.

In the case of this clonotype: Compared with germline, one end of the junction differs, possibly owing to a read error. V usage is TRBV4-1 and J usage is TRBJ2-1, with TRBD2 matching over 8 bases. CDR3 length: 17 amino acids. Germline CDR1 MGHRA, CDR2 YSYEKL. Here the CDR3 DNA reads TGTGCCAGCAGCCAAGCCTCCGGGGGGGGTTCCTACAATGAGCAGTTCTTC. This gives the protein CASSQASGGGSYNEQFF.

This clonotype appeared a few times. The J gene is TRBJ2-3, the V gene TRBV6-6, with unresolved D. The CDR3 runs 15 residues. Trimming left V 2 bases short and J 0 bases short, with 9 bases between. Germline CDR1 MNHNY, CDR2 SVGAGI (reference sequence). CDR3 region: CASSYGFSSTDTQYF. The CDR3 bases are TGTGCCAGCAGTTACGGATTTTCTAGCACAGATACGCAGTATTTT.

On this clonotype: Likely a read error: the CDR3 ends without its conserved phenylalanine or tryptophan. This chain uses TRBV4-1 with TRBJ2-1; no definite D call. V dropped 2 bases and J dropped 6 bases, with 8 bases sitting between them. Germline V gene lookup returns CDR1 MGHRA and CDR2 YSYEKL. This CDR3 spans 13 amino acids. The CDR3 nucleotides read TGCGCCAGCAGCCAACCGTACAGCAATGAGCAGTTCTTA. It codes for CASSQPYSNEQFL.

Remarks on this clonotype: Here the CDR3 omits its conserved ending phenylalanine or tryptophan, so a read error is the likely source. The DNA is omitted, as the CDR3 cannot be located on it reliably, and the CDR3 follows TCRdb's listing. The J gene is TRBJ2-7, the V gene TRBV7-2. The germline V gene has CDR1 SGHTA and CDR2 FQGNSA. The CDR3 is 13 residues long, counting both termini. The CDR3 protein is CASSLGGHYDKYC.

This clonotype was detected only a few times. The rearrangement joins TRBV2 to TRBJ1-1; D is unclear. With 0 bases removed from V and 1 base from J, the gap between germline ends came to 9 bases. CDR1 and CDR2 (germline): SNHLY, FYNNEI. CDR3 size: 15 residues. For the CDR3, the DNA is TGTGCCAGCAGTGAAGCGGCCGCCCGGAACACTGAAGCTTTCTTT. Its translation is CASSEAAARNTEAFF.

This clonotype was detected ten times or more. The rearrangement links TRBV7-6 to TRBJ2-5; 7 positions agree with TRBD1. V lost 5 bases to trimming and J lost 5 bases; unmatched junction nucleotides: 8. The CDR3 length is 14 residues. The germline V gene encodes CDR1 SGHVS and CDR2 FNYEAQ. In DNA, the CDR3 is TGTGCCAGCAGCGCCCGACAGGGTTGGGAGACCCAGTACTTC. It specifies CASSARQGWETQYF.

This chain links TRBV6-2 or TRBV6-3 with TRBJ2-7, with a possible D match to TRBD1 (7 bases). This CDR3 is 15 amino acids long. Germline-derived CDR1 and CDR2 are MNHEY and SVGEGT. V lost 7 bases, J lost 0 bases, and 16 bases lay in between. CDR3 protein: CASNLRDSLSYEQYF. The CDR3 DNA sequence: TGTGCCAGCAACCTGCGGGACAGCCTCTCCTACGAGCAGTACTTC.